This entry features one T cell receptor beta chain sequence. The antigen is undetermined. The data derive from a study of T cell repertoires in cytomegalovirus infection. Study-level background: Both CMV infection and a matching HLA type were indicated by public TCR beta signatures.

This CDR3 is 17 amino acids long. V lost 5 bases to trimming and J lost 8 bases; unmatched junction nucleotides: 13. From germline, CDR1 is SGHVS and CDR2 FNYEAQ. Notes on the study in general: It was HLA-C-restricted CMV-specific TCR beta clonotypes that dominated the response ex vivo. The study identified carriers of CMV plus the relevant HLA from cumulative public TCR beta family frequency.

A single record per CDR3 protein comes from TCRdb applying MiXCR to the reads. The sample includes approximately 700,000 distinct CDR3 sequences, 35% of them seen just once. Source material: PBMCs. The chain joins TRBV7-6 to TRBJ2-1, with 12 nucleotides matching TRBD1. The receptor's source is a human donor in good health (CMV status not recorded). Some clones in this sample may be carry-over from other donors' samples. CDR3 sequence (DNA): TGTGCCAGCAGCGATCGGACCGGGACAGGGGGCATCGATGAGCAGTTCTTC. Translating it yields CASSDRTGTGGIDEQFF.